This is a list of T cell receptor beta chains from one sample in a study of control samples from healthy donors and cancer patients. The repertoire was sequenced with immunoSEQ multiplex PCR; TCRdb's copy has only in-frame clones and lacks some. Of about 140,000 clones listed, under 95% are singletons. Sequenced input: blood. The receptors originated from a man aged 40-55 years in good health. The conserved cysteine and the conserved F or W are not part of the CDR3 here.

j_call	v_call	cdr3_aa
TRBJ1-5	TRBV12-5	ASGDPGQPQH
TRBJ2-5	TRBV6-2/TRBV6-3	ASSPSRDRGFGETQY
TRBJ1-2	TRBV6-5	ASSTASSYGYT
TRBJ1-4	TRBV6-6	ASSLYPTGPNEKLF
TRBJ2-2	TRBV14	ASSGGSGMYGELF
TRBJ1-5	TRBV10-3	AISAETFGQPQH
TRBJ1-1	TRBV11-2	ASSPYNLQGPEAF
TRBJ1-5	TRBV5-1	ASSPDSNSNQPQH
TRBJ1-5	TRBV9	ASSQGTSNQPQH
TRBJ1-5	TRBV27	ASSLGPGNNQPQH
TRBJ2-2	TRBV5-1	ASSFQGQGVTGELF
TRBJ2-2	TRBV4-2	ASRWATGELF
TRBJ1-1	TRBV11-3	ASSPGQGSTEAF
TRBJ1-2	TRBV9	ASSPPQGTDGGYT
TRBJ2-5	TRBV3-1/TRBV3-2	ASSQGALSGGRGETQY
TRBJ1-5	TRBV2	ASRTTGGAGQPQH
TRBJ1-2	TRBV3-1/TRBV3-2	ASSPTRPKQLEYT
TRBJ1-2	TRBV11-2	ASRRIAAGADKKYGYT
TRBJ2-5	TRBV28	ASSRQDQETQY
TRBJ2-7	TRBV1	TSSHPDSYEQY
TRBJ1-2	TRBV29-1	SVDPQGADSGYT
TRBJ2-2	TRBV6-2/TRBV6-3	ASSMTGLSTGELF
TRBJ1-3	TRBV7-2	ASSLARGANRANTIY
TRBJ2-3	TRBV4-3	ASSQGETRADTQY
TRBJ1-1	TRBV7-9	ALRGAVAEAF
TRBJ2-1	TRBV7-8	ASSYLGTGNEQF
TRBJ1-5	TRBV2	ASSEEVVTYSNQPQH
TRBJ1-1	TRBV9	ASSGGGSGVAF
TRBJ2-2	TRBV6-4	ASSEEGGDTGELF
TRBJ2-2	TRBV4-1	ASSPRTGHGELF
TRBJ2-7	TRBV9	ASSPGQGWVEQY
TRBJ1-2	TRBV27	ASTAGTGSKGYT
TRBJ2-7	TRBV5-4	ASSLYYEQY
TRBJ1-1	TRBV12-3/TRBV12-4	ASREEGNTEAF
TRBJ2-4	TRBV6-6	ASRSTSGLAKNIQY
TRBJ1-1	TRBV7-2	ASSSQGSATEAF
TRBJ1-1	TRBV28	ATCGGLNTEAF
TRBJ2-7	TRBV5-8	ASSLRGGGSYEQY
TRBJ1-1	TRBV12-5	ASSSRDGPPEAF
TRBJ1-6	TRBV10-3	AISEGNRNNSPLH
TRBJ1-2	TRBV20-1	STASNYGYT
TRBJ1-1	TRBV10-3	AISGEEGRDTEAF
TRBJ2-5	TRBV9	ASSPPGSPETQY
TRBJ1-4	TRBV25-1	ASSGTGVEKLF
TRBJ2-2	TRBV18	ASSPDLNTGELF
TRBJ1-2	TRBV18	ASSRGLRPPYGQDYGYT
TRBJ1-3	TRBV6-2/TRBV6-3	ASSYSSRGNTIY
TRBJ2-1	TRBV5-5	ASNPSPGNEQF
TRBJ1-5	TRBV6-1	ASSEGDRANQPQH
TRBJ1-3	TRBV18	ASSPWNRGDGNTIY
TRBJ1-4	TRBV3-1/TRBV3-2	ASSQDLETNEKLF
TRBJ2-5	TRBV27	ASSPQGRGGFRETQY
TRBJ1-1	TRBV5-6	ASSPQGRDTEAF
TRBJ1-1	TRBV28	ASRDRGRETEAF
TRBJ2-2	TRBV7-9	ASSSGTGVTGELF
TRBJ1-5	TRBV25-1	ASSAQGAVQPQH
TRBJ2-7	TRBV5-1	ASSPGGATYEQY
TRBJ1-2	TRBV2	ASSQTGTDYGYT
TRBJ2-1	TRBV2	ASSGSEYNEQF
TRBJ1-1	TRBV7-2	ASSLYRGRDTEAF